This TCR beta chain was documented in a study of CD8 T cells in ankylosing spondylitis. Between the trimmed V and J ends, which lost 6 bases and 9 bases, there was a span of 21 bases. Germline CDR1 and CDR2: DFQATT and SNEGSKA (reference sequence). This CDR3 is built from 14 residues. Regarding this clonotype: As yet, its antigen is unknown.

Overall study results and limits: Researchers report that disease-linked clones proved CD8+ and relatively rare in peripheral blood. In ankylosing spondylitis blood, a motif of roughly 8 highly homologous TCR beta variants appeared characteristic. Prior literature has documented some motif variants in synovial fluid and blood from reactive arthritis.

Libraries for TCR beta were made by quantitative 5'-RACE with molecular barcodes. TCRdb reprocessed the 5' RACE reads via MiXCR and lists one record per CDR3 protein. This sample yields some 450,000 distinct CDR3 sequences, of which about a sixth are seen a single time; approximately 1% belongs to the top ten. J is TRBJ2-1 and V is TRBV20-1, with TRBD1 as a possible D gene (8 bases). Material: blood, either unsorted or a sorted T cell fraction (not recorded which). The clonotype comes from a male donor with ankylosing spondylitis. This CDR3 is CSASGAGGKVEQFF. CDR3 nucleotides: TGCAGTGCCAGCGGGGCAGGGGGCAAGGTTGAGCAGTTCTTC.